A single sample gave rise to the 11 T cell receptor beta chains below, sequenced in a study of response to subunit inactivated influenza vaccine. In TCRdb, the RT-PCR reads were re-called with MiXCR into one record per CDR3 protein. The table has a few hundred thousand distinct CDR3 sequences, 20% to 25% seen once. Sequences were derived from PBMCs from blood, sampled approximately 20 months after vaccination. The source is a man in his fifties or sixties who received an inactivated influenza vaccine.

In this sample, this clonotype turned up a few times. The V call is TRBV30, the J call TRBJ1-2; D is unresolved. Germline loops: CDR1 GTSNPN, CDR2 SVGIG (reference sequence). The CDR3 contains 15 residues. V was shortened by 0 bases and J by 0 bases, with 11 bases between the two germline ends. The CDR3 coding sequence is TGTGCCTGGAGTGTTTACGGAGAAGCTAACTATGGCTACACCTTC. Residues: CAWSVYGEANYGYTF.

This clonotype was seen many times. The chain links TRBV20-1 to TRBJ1-2; D is unresolved. This CDR3 comprises 12 residues. From germline, CDR1 is DFQATT and CDR2 SNEGSKA (reference sequence). V gave up 5 bases and J gave up 8 bases, with 15 bases separating them. The CDR3 DNA sequence: TGCAGTGCTTTCTCGGCGGGTCAAGGCTACACCTTC. Its protein is CSAFSAGQGYTF.

With respect to this clonotype: The CDR3 end shows no conserved phenylalanine or tryptophan, and so a read error is likely. The rearrangement joins TRBV3-1 to TRBJ2-2, with 7 bases matching TRBD1. In germline, CDR1 is LGHDT, CDR2 YNNKEL (reference sequence). The CDR3 length is 15 residues. After removal of 5 bases from V and 4 bases from J, the junction contained 7 bases not matched to a gene. In DNA, the CDR3 is TGTGCCAGCAGCATATACGACAGGGCCACCGGGGAGCTGTTTTTA. This translates into CASSIYDRATGELFL.

J is TRBJ2-3 and V is TRBV4-3; D may correspond to TRBD1 or TRBD2 (5 bases each). There are 14 residues in the CDR3. Trimming took off 4 bases at V and 4 bases at J, with 12 bases between the two ends. Germline CDR1 reads LGHNA; CDR2 reads YSLEER. The CDR3 DNA follows: TGCGCCAGCAGCCCGCAACCGGGACCAGATACGCAGTATTTT. Translated, it gives CASSPQPGPDTQYF.

This clonotype was picked up a small number of times. This chain links TRBV19 with TRBJ2-1, with 9 bases matching TRBD2. Germline CDR1 LNHDA, CDR2 SQIVND (reference sequence). V dropped 2 bases and J dropped 7; count of bases not matched to a gene: 9. The CDR3 spans 16 residues. CDR3 amino acids: CASSISGAGGLNEQFF. The CDR3 DNA reads as TGTGCCAGTAGTATAAGTGGGGCGGGGGGGCTGAATGAGCAGTTCTTC.

This chain connects TRBV7-3 to TRBJ2-7, with TRBD2 identical over 9 bases. Germline lookup yields CDR1 SGHTA and CDR2 FQGTGA. J lost 6 bases, V lost 5 bases, and 11 bases had no gene match. The CDR3 totals 15 residues. The CDR3 protein is CASSLTAGGGGEQYF. In nucleotides, the CDR3 is TGTGCCAGCAGCCTTACAGCGGGAGGTGGCGGCGAGCAGTACTTC.

This clonotype was observed a few times. V and J are TRBV20-1 and TRBJ1-5; the D is unclear. From germline, CDR1 is DFQATT and CDR2 SNEGSKA (reference sequence). This CDR3 is built from 13 residues. V dropped 0 bases and J dropped 7 bases, with 10 bases sitting between them. CDR3 in amino acids: CSARDIVNQPQHF. The CDR3 coding sequence is TGCAGTGCTAGAGATATTGTGAACCAGCCCCAGCATTTT.

This clonotype was recorded many times. The V gene is TRBV11-2, the J gene TRBJ2-4; D assignment may be TRBD1 or TRBD2 (5 bases each). V was cut by 4 bases and J by 1 base, with 23 bases left in between. From germline, CDR1 is SGHAT and CDR2 FQNNGV. The CDR3 totals 19 residues. CDR3 DNA: TGTGCCAGCAGCTCGCCCCCGGGACGGCGAGCCTTTGCCAAAAACATTCAGTACTTC. Amino acids: CASSSPPGRRAFAKNIQYF.

The J gene is TRBJ1-1, the V gene TRBV7-2; the match to TRBD1 covers 8 bases. The CDR3 is 15 amino acids. J lost 0 bases, V lost 6 bases, and 6 bases had no gene match. The germline V gene encodes CDR1 SGHTA and CDR2 FQGNSA. The CDR3 DNA reads TGTGCCAGCAGATACAGGACAGGGATGAACACTGAAGCTTTCTTT. It yields the protein CASRYRTGMNTEAFF.

V is TRBV2 and J is TRBJ1-5; D perhaps matches TRBD1 (6 bases). Germline lookup yields CDR1 SNHLY and CDR2 FYNNEI. V lost 7 bases, J lost 6 bases, and 19 bases lay in between. The CDR3 is made up of 15 amino acids. The CDR3 protein is CASTALQGKGQPQHF. The CDR3 DNA follows: TGTGCCAGCACAGCTCTCCAGGGGAAAGGTCAGCCCCAGCATTTT.

The chain couples TRBV11-2 to TRBJ2-5; D unclear. This CDR3 is 14 amino acids long. Trimming took 1 base from V and 4 from J, leaving 10 bases between them. Germline loops: CDR1 SGHAT, CDR2 FQNNGV. CDR3 loop: CASSLVLGSETQYF. CDR3 nucleotides: TGTGCCAGCAGCTTAGTTCTGGGGTCAGAGACCCAGTACTTC. Supplemented by reference TRBV11-2 and TRBJ2-5, the full variable domain reads EAGVAQSPRYKIIEKRQSVAFWCNPISGHATLYWYQQILGQGPKLLIQFQNNGVVDDSQLPKDRFSAERLKGVDSTLKIQPAKLEDSAVYLCASSLVLGSETQYFGPGTRLLVL.